This TCR beta chain appears in the sequencing data of a study of identical twins (dated by TCRdb to about 2016). Some background on the complete study: The study deep-sequenced TCR alpha and beta repertoires from monozygotic twins, unrelated adults of various ages and cord blood to test whether fetal clonotypes persist. To rule out contamination, the twin experiments were replicated at different times with different library preparation protocols. The full study reports these points: Out-of-frame TCR alpha sharing in monozygotic twins was systematically underestimated by recombination models, whereas sharing between unrelated individuals was in agreement with the recombination models. The excess sharing between twins in beta out-of-frame sequences was weaker because fewer shared sequences reduced the signal-to-noise ratio. Abundant cord blood beta clonotypes carried fewer insertions; young adult naive repertoires showed a weaker similar trend, while memory repertoires showed none. Zero-insertion analyses could be partly confounded by invariant T cells such as MAIT and iNKT, although diverse VJ usage argued against such confounding for most clonotypes. Out-of-frame TCR alpha sequences shared between twins showed an excess of low generation-probability sequences compared with coincidental sharing between unrelated individuals. Because the same donors could not be followed over many years, the conclusions relied on cross-sectional statistical analysis.

Every donor was a healthy Caucasian. Three pairs of female monozygotic twins, all aged about 18 to 30 years, were included in the twin cohort. Peripheral blood mononuclear cells were the source from which RNA for the TCR libraries was isolated. Per the germline V gene (reference sequence), LNHDA is the CDR1 and SQIVND is the CDR2. The germline V and J ends show losses of 8 bases and 4 bases respectively, and no gene match explains 7 bases of the junction. CDR3 length: 15 amino acids, cysteine to phenylalanine. The CDR3 DNA has 45 bases and is translated from base 1. Receptor amplification or capture employed 5' RACE. The reads were generated on an Illumina HiSeq 2000. A universal primer binding site was introduced by template switching, and a unique molecular identifier was present in the final cDNA, enabling accurate counting of TCR cDNA molecules. Specific primers in the conserved constant-segment region were used to synthesize first-strand cDNA for TCR alpha and beta chains. To control for contamination, every cDNA library carried two barcodes: a SMART-Mk sample barcode plus Illumina barcodes. TruSeq adapter sequences along with Illumina sample barcodes were introduced in two successive PCR steps. TCR alpha and beta cDNA libraries were sequenced on the Illumina HiSeq platform with custom primers. From the authors' description of their analysis: MiGEC was used to process raw reads and extract unique molecular identifiers, and MiXCR was used to find CDR3 positions. For each individual, recombination models were inferred using an EM algorithm with the repgenHMM and IGoR tools. Shared clonotypes were analyzed with the tcR package in R, and sharing was normalized by the product of cloneset sizes. Out-of-frame nonproductive sequences were analyzed to study raw recombination free of thymic and clonal selection effects. TCRdb reworked the public reads: Q25 trimming with fastp, MiXCR clone assembly, productive beta chains retained. Each CDR3 protein appears once, grouped with its most common genes and DNA. The V and J calls shown here were made by TCRdb, not taken from the authors' results. A total of about 890,000 distinct CDR3 sequences appear in this sample, 9% to 15% of them only once. The ten most abundant clones make up around 1.5% of the sample.

Remarks on this clonotype: Its antigen target is currently unknown. No per-base quality is available; no much larger clone lies one base away.

The sample was also reused in another study, on yellow fever vaccine responses in identical twins. As that second paper reports: The T cell response to vaccination in identical twins was reported by the authors to appear partly convergent and partly personalized. In the study, vaccine-responding T cell clones were precisely tracked in identical twins.

In this chain, TRBV19 is recombined with TRBJ2-2; TRBD2 agrees with 10 junctional bases. Sequencing input: PBMCs. The receptor comes from a woman younger than 35 in good health. The CDR3: CASAPLAGATGELFF. In nucleotide form, the sequence is TGTGCCAGTGCCCCTCTAGCGGGGGCCACCGGGGAGCTGTTTTTT.